This TCR beta chain originates from a study of blood T cell repertoires in COVID-19. Study background: Whether acute or convalescent, the COVID-19 samples came from the United States, Italy and Spain.

This CDR3 has 19 amino acids. V lost 4 bases and J lost 0; bases outside the gene matches: 16. Germline CDR1 and CDR2: KGHSY and FQNENV. Original processing methods: Using reference gene primer amplification, nucleated cell counts were estimated. This table comes from immunoSEQ multiplex PCR, and its TCRdb copy is limited to in-frame clones, with some not included. V, J and clone size derive from that table, while D and trimming were established from the DNA sequence. This sample has roughly 100,000 clones, with roughly nine tenths found just once. The V and J genes are TRBV16 and TRBJ1-2; 8 nucleotides agree with TRBD1. This TCR came from a human donor in a cohort sampled during active COVID-19. The sequenced sample was peripheral blood. CDR3 sequence reads: CASSRAVSRGRNANYGYTF. The CDR3 nucleotides are TGTGCCAGCAGCCGGGCGGTAAGCAGGGGGCGAAACGCTAACTATGGCTACACCTTC.